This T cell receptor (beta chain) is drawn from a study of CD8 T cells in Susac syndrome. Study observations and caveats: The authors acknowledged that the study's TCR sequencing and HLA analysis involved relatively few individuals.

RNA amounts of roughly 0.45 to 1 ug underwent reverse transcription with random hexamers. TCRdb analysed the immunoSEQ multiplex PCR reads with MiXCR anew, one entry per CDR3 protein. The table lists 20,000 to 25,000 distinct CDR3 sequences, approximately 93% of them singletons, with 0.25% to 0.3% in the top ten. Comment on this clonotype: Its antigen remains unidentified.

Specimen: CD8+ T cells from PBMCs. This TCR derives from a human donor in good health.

CDR3 amino acids: CASSYRRGAGTEAFF. Here the CDR3 DNA reads TGTGCCAGCAGTTACCGCAGGGGCGCAGGGACTGAAGCTTTCTTT. V gene TRBV27 combines with J gene TRBJ1-1; D perhaps matches TRBD1 (6 bases). The CDR3 contains 15 residues. The germline gives CDR1 MNHEY, CDR2 SMNVEV (reference sequence). V was cut by 4 bases and J by 5 bases, with 17 bases left in between.